This record concerns one TCR beta chain sequence. This table comes from immunoSEQ multiplex PCR, and its TCRdb copy is limited to in-frame clones, with some not included. The sample lists hundreds of thousands of clones, about nine tenths seen once, with roughly 0.25% in the top ten. Germline V CDR1 and CDR2: MRHNA, SNTAGT. This CDR3 comprises 17 residues. Trimming pared 0 bases from V and 3 bases from J, leaving 15 bases between. The source of the sample is a study of blood T cell repertoires in COVID-19. This TCR was sampled from a woman between 18 and 29 years old with acute or convalescent COVID-19. The V and J genes are TRBV6-4 and TRBJ2-1; TRBD2 is a possible D gene (6 bases). Sample: peripheral blood. The CDR3 region is CASSDSRTRGSYNEQFF. The CDR3, as DNA: TGTGCCAGCAGTGACTCGAGGACCCGGGGGAGCTACAATGAGCAGTTCTTC.